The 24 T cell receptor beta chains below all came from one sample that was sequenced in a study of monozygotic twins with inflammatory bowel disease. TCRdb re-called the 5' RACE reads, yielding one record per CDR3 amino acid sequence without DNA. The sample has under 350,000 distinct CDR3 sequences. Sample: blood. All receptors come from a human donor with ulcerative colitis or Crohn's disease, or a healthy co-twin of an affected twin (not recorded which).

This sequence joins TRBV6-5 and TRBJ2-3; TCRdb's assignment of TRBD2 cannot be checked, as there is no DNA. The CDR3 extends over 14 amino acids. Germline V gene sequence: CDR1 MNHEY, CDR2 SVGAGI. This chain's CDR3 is CASSYALGLAAQYF.

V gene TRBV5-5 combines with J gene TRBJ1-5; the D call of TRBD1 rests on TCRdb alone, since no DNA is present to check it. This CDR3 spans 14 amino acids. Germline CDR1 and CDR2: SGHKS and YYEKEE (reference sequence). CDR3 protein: CASSGTGGNQPQHF.

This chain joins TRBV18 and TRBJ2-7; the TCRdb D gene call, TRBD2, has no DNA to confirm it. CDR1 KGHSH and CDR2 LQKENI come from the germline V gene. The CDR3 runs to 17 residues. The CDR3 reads CASSPPGLAGDSYEQYF.

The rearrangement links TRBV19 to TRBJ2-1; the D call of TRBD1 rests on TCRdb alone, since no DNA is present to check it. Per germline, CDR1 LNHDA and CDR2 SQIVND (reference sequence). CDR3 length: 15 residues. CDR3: CATRRGTGRPNEQFF.

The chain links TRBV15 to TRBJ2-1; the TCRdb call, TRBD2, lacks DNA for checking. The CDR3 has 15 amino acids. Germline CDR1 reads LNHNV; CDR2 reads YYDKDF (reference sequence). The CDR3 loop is CATSGRGYPYNEQFF. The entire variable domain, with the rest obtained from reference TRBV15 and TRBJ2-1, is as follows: DAMVIQNPRYQVTQFGKPVTLSCSQTLNHNVMYWYQQKSSQAPKLLFHYYDKDFNNEADTPDNFQSRRPNTSFCFLDIRSPGLGDTAMYLCATSGRGYPYNEQFFGPGTRLTVL.

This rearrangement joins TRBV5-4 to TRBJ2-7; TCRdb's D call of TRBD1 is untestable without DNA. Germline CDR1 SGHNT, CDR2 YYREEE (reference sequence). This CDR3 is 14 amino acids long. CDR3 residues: CASSSHRDGYEQYF. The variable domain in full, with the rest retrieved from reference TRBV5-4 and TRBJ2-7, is ETGVTQSPTHLIKTRGQQVTLRCSSQSGHNTVSWYQQALGQGPQFIFQYYREEENGRGNFPPRFSGLQFPNYSSELNVNALELDDSALYLCASSSHRDGYEQYFGPGTRLTVT.

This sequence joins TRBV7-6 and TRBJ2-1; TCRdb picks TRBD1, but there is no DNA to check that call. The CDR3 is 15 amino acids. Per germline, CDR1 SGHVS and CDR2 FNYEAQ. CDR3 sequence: CASSLNPGEYPEQFF.

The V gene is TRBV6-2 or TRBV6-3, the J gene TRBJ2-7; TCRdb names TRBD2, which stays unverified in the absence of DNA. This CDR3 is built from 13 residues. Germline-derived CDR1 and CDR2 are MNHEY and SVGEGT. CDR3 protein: CASSSGTRGEQYF.

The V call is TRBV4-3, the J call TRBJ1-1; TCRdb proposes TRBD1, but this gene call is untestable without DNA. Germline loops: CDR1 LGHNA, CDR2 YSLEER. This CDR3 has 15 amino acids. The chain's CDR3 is CASSQGFQGRTEAFF.

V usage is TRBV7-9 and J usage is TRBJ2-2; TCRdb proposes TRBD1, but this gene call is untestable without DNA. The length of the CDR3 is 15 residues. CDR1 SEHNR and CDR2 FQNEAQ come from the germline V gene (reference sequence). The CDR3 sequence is CASSGRDSHTGELFF.

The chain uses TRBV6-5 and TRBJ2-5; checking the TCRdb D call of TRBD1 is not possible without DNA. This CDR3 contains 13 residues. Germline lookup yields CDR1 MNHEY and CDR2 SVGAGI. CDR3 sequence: CASSTGQGETQYF.

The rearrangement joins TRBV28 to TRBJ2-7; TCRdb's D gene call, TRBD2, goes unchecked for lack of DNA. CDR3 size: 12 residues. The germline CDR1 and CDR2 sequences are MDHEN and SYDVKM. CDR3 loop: CASSPPWPEQYF.

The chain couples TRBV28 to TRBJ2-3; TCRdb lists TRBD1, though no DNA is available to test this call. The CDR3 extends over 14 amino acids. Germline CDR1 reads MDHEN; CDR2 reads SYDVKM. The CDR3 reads CATCERGSLDTQYF.

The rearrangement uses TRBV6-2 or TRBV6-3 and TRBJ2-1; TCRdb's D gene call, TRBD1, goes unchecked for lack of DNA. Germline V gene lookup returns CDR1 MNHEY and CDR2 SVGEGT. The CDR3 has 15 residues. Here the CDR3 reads CASNKVQGKHNEQFF.

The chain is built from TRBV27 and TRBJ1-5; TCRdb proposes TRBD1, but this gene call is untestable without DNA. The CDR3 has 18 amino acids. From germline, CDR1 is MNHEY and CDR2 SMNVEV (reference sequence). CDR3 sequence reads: CASSSRTGSLLGNQPQHF.

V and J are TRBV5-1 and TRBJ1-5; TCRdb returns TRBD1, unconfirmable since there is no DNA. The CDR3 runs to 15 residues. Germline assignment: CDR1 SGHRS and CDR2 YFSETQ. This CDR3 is CASSSGTASNQPQHF. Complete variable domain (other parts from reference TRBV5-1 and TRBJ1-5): KAGVTQTPRYLIKTRGQQVTLSCSPISGHRSVSWYQQTPGQGLQFLFEYFSETQRNKGNFPGRFSGRQFSNSRSEMNVSTLELGDSALYLCASSSGTASNQPQHFGDGTRLSIL.

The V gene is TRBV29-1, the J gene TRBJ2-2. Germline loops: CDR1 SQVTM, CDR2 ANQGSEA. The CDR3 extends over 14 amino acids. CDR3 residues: CSVLWQVNTGELFF.

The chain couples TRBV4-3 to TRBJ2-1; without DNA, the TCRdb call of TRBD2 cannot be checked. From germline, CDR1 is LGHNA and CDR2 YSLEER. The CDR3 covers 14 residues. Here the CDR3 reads CASSQSGPHNEQFF.

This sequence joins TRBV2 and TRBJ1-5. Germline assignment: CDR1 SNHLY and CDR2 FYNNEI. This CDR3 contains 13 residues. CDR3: CASSRQSDQPQHF.

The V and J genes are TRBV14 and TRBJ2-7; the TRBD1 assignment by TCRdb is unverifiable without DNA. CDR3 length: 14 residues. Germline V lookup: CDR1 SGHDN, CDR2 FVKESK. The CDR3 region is CASSQEIIGTRTMF.

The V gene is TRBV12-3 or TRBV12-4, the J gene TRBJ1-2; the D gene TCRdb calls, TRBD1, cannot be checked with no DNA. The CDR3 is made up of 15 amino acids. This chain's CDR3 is CASKFRDRGPYGYTF.

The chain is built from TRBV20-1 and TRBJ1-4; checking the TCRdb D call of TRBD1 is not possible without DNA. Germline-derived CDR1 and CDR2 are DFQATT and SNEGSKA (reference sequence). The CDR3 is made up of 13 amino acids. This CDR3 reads CSASKDRVGKLFF.

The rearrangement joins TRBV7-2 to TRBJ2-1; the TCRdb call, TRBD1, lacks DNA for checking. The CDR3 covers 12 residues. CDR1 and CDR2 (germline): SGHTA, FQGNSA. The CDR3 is CASSTRDNEQFF. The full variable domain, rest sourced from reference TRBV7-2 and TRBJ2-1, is GAGVSQSPSNKVTEKGKDVELRCDPISGHTALYWYRQSLGQGLEFLIYFQGNSAPDKSGLPSDRFSAERTGGSVSTLTIQRTQQEDSAVYLCASSTRDNEQFFGPGTRLTVL.

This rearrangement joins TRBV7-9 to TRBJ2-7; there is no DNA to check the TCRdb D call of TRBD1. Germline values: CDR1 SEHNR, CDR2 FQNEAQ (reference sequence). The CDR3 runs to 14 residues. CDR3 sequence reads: CASILDSLAYEQYF.